Below are 2 T cell receptor beta chains sequenced from a single sample in a study of cytomegalovirus exposure and HLA in healthy donors. Clones were sequenced by immunoSEQ multiplex PCR, and TCRdb holds only the in-frame ones, with some missing. The sample includes some 150,000 clones, 70% to 90% seen only once; the top ten take 2.5% to 4%. The sequencing sample was made of PBMCs. All receptors come from a woman aged 18-29 years in good health and CMV-seropositive.

This clone was seen once. The rearrangement uses TRBV5-1 and TRBJ2-5; D is possibly TRBD2 (5 bases). Germline V CDR1 and CDR2: SGHRS, YFSETQ. The CDR3 runs to 12 residues. V lost 4 bases and J 5 bases, leaving 9 bases between the germline ends. This CDR3 reads CASSQTGETQYF. CDR3 in DNA: TGCGCCAGCAGCCAAACGGGGGAGACCCAGTACTTC.

This clone was observed once. The rearrangement joins TRBV25-1 to TRBJ2-1; no clear D gene. The germline CDR1 and CDR2 sequences are MGHDK and SYGVNS. This CDR3 region has 12 residues. V lost 5 bases and J 4 bases, leaving 6 bases between the germline ends. As DNA, the CDR3 is TGTGCCAGCAGTCTCAGATACAATGAGCAGTTCTTC. It specifies CASSLRYNEQFF. Looking up the rest from reference TRBV25-1 and TRBJ2-1 gives the full variable domain: EADIYQTPRYLVIGTGKKITLECSQTMGHDKMYWYQQDPGMELHLIHYSYGVNSTEKGDLSSESTVSRIRTEHFPLTLESARPSHTSQYLCASSLRYNEQFFGPGTRLTVL.